One sample yielded the 31 T cell receptor beta chains listed below, sequenced in a study of blood T cells in healthy people across ages. Sample-barcoded 5' priming and a J-beta primer mix drove a second PCR of roughly 7 to 11 cycles. TCRdb redid the calling of the 5' RACE reads with MiXCR, one entry per CDR3 protein. The table lists 1.5 million to 2 million distinct CDR3 sequences, approximately 39% of them singletons. Sequenced material: blood. The receptors derive from a human donor in good health.

J is TRBJ1-2 and V is TRBV9; no reliable D call. Germline values: CDR1 SGDLS, CDR2 YYNGEE. Trimming shortened V by 0 bases and J by 8 bases, and 11 bases separated the two germline ends. The CDR3 runs 13 residues. The CDR3 region has the DNA TGTGCCAGCAGCGTAGAAGGGTATGTCGGCTACACCTTC. Amino acid sequence: CASSVEGYVGYTF.

A few counts support this clonotype. The rearrangement links TRBV7-9 to TRBJ1-5; D possibly corresponds to TRBD1 (5 bases). Germline V gene data show CDR1 as SEHNR and CDR2 as FQNEAQ (reference sequence). Trimming left V 7 bases short and J 5 bases short, with 18 bases between. This CDR3 contains 15 residues. Written as DNA, the CDR3 is TGTGCCAGCACCCAGGGTCGGCCCCGTGATCAGCCCCAGCATTTT. This sequence encodes CASTQGRPRDQPQHF.

The rearrangement links TRBV4-3 to TRBJ2-3; 13 nucleotides match TRBD2. V lost 3 bases, J lost 2 bases, and 11 bases stayed unmatched. The V gene's germline CDR1 is LGHNA and CDR2 YSLEER. This CDR3 has 19 amino acids. The CDR3 spells CASSHLWGTSGELTDTQYF. The DNA for the CDR3 is TGCGCCAGCAGCCATCTTTGGGGGACTAGCGGGGAACTCACAGATACGCAGTATTTT.

The count of this clonotype is one. The genes are TRBV15 and TRBJ1-5; 8 bases fit TRBD1. The CDR3 has 15 residues. J lost 8 bases, V lost 0 bases, and 6 bases had no gene match. Germline values: CDR1 LNHNV, CDR2 YYDKDF (reference sequence). DNA for the CDR3: TGTGCCACCAGCAGAGATGGACAGGGCTTTGAGCCCCAGCATTTT. Encoded protein: CATSRDGQGFEPQHF. The full variable domain, in which reference TRBV15 and TRBJ1-5 provide the parts outside the CDR3, is DAMVIQNPRYQVTQFGKPVTLSCSQTLNHNVMYWYQQKSSQAPKLLFHYYDKDFNNEADTPDNFQSRRPNTSFCFLDIRSPGLGDTAMYLCATSRDGQGFEPQHFGDGTRLSIL.

The V and J genes are TRBV25-1 and TRBJ1-1, with 7 bases aligning to TRBD1. Germline CDR1 MGHDK, CDR2 SYGVNS. With V trimmed by 3 bases and J by 0 bases, 10 bases remained unmatched. The CDR3 is 17 residues long. Here the CDR3 DNA reads TGTGCCAGCAGTGACCTAACCCCGACAGGGATGAACACTGAAGCTTTCTTT. This codes for CASSDLTPTGMNTEAFF.

The chain uses TRBV20-1 and TRBJ2-3; 11 nucleotides match TRBD2. V was pared by 4 bases and J by 4 bases, with 16 bases of the junction left unmatched. The CDR3 runs to 18 residues. Germline loops: CDR1 DFQATT, CDR2 SNEGSKA (reference sequence). The CDR3 DNA reads as TGCAGTGCTACGACTAGCGGGGTTTATCAGGTGCCTCCAGATACGCAGTATTTT. As protein: CSATTSGVYQVPPDTQYF.

The gene calls are TRBV20-1 and TRBJ1-5; D unresolved. Germline CDR1 reads DFQATT; CDR2 reads SNEGSKA (reference sequence). The CDR3 runs 13 residues. The V gene lost 3 bases and the J gene lost 9 bases, with 15 bases spanning the gap. The CDR3 bases are TGCAGTGCTAGGGCCCGTGCCGAGGTGCCCCAGCATTTT. It encodes CSARARAEVPQHF.

J is TRBJ2-3 and V is TRBV6-1, with 7 bases aligning to TRBD2. CDR3 length: 14 residues. V lost 7 bases to trimming and J lost 6 bases; unmatched junction nucleotides: 10. Looked up from germline, CDR1 is MNHNS and CDR2 is SASEGT. Here the CDR3 reads CASTRTSLPDTQYF. CDR3 nucleotides: TGTGCCAGCACCCGGACTAGTCTTCCCGATACGCAGTATTTT.

The chain uses TRBV5-1 and TRBJ2-1, with 14 bases lining up with TRBD2. Looked up from germline, CDR1 is SGHRS and CDR2 is YFSETQ. The CDR3 is made up of 22 amino acids. V lost 4 bases and J lost 1; bases outside the gene matches: 19. The CDR3 loop reads CASSPTTSGGAYFLGSYNEQFF. DNA for the CDR3: TGCGCCAGCAGCCCTACGACTAGCGGGGGGGCCTATTTTCTCGGTTCCTACAATGAGCAGTTCTTC. Full variable domain (remainder filled in from reference TRBV5-1 and TRBJ2-1): KAGVTQTPRYLIKTRGQQVTLSCSPISGHRSVSWYQQTPGQGLQFLFEYFSETQRNKGNFPGRFSGRQFSNSRSEMNVSTLELGDSALYLCASSPTTSGGAYFLGSYNEQFFGPGTRLTVL.

This clonotype was recorded at least ten times. The chain combines TRBV10-3 with TRBJ2-7; D is uncertain. CDR1 is ENHRY and CDR2 is SYGVKD in the germline V gene. The CDR3 runs 15 residues. Trimming took 0 bases from V and 0 from J, leaving 9 bases between them. The CDR3 DNA sequence: TGTGCCATCAGTGAGTCGTTTACCCGCTCCTACGAGCAGTACTTC. It encodes CAISESFTRSYEQYF.

This clonotype was counted between two and nine times. DNA for the CDR3: TGTGCCAGCAGCGTCGGCCCCGGACAGCGCCATTCCTACGAGCAGTACTTC. As protein: CASSVGPGQRHSYEQYF. The chain employs TRBV9 and TRBJ2-7; D perhaps matches TRBD1 (6 bases). This CDR3 region has 17 residues. Germline values: CDR1 SGDLS, CDR2 YYNGEE. The V end lost 2 bases, the J end lost 1 base, and 19 bases lay between the germline ends.

In its sample, this clonotype was seen many times. CDR3 coding DNA: TGTGCCAGCAGCCGAAACAGGGGGCTGGGCTCCTACAATGAGCAGTTCTTC. It yields the protein CASSRNRGLGSYNEQFF. V and J are TRBV9 and TRBJ2-1, with 9 positions matching TRBD1. The germline V gene has CDR1 SGDLS and CDR2 YYNGEE. The CDR3 has 17 amino acids. Losses at the gene ends were 4 bases for V and 0 bases for J; bases not matched to a gene: 8.

This clonotype was observed a handful of times. The V call is TRBV7-3, the J call TRBJ2-3; TRBD1 matches 10 bases. The V gene's germline CDR1 is SGHTA and CDR2 FQGTGA. V dropped 1 base and J dropped 4; count of bases not matched to a gene: 14. The CDR3 has 19 residues. In nucleotides, the CDR3 is TGTGCCAGCAGCTTAAGGGTTGTGAGGGACAGGGGAGAGGCAGATACGCAGTATTTT. It yields the protein CASSLRVVRDRGEADTQYF.

Regarding this clonotype: Germline is not matched at one junction end, which may reflect a read error. The chain has TRBV4-3 and TRBJ1-1; TRBD1 agrees at 7 bases. This CDR3 is 15 amino acids long. Germline V gives CDR1 LGHNA, CDR2 YSLEER. CDR3 region: CPSSHLGQVNTEAFF. CDR3 in DNA: TGCCCCAGCAGCCATCTAGGACAGGTGAACACTGAAGCTTTCTTT.

In its sample, this clonotype was seen a few times. V is TRBV20-1 and J is TRBJ2-1; 7 bases fit TRBD2. Germline V gives CDR1 DFQATT, CDR2 SNEGSKA (reference sequence). The J segment lost 13 bases and the V segment lost 6 bases, leaving 15 bases of the junction unmatched. CDR3 length: 13 residues. CDR3 amino acids: CSALGLPPGSQFF. The CDR3 bases are TGCAGTGCACTGGGACTACCCCCGGGGTCACAGTTCTTC.

The sample holds one count of this clonotype. The rearrangement links TRBV4-3 to TRBJ2-1; TRBD1 matches 9 bases. V was pared by 2 bases and J by 10 bases, with 9 bases of the junction left unmatched. This CDR3 contains 15 residues. In germline, CDR1 is LGHNA, CDR2 YSLEER. The CDR3 nucleotides are TGCGCCAGCAGCCAAAATGGACAGGGGCAGGGGGAGCAGTTCTTC. This encodes CASSQNGQGQGEQFF.

The table lists this clonotype with a few counts. The chain couples TRBV20-1 to TRBJ1-2, with D possibly being TRBD1 (5 bases). This CDR3 contains 13 residues. Germline V gives CDR1 DFQATT, CDR2 SNEGSKA (reference sequence). The V end was cut by 3 bases, the J end by 4 bases, with 12 bases between. CDR3 sequence (DNA): TGCAGTGCTAGTTCTCCAGGGTCCTATGGCTACACCTTC. It encodes CSASSPGSYGYTF.

There are many counts of this clonotype. The gene calls are TRBV29-1 and TRBJ2-1; TRBD1 matches 9 bases. Germline V gene data show CDR1 as SQVTM and CDR2 as ANQGSEA. The CDR3 sequence is 13 residues long. The CDR3 is CSLTRTGANEQFF. CDR3 coding DNA: TGCAGTCTTACCAGGACAGGGGCCAATGAGCAGTTCTTC.

This clonotype turned up a few times. The chain employs TRBV5-1 and TRBJ2-1; 9 nucleotides line up with TRBD1. The CDR3 runs to 18 residues. Germline CDR1 is SGHRS and CDR2 is YFSETQ. After removal of 2 bases from V and 7 bases from J, the junction contained 16 bases not matched to a gene. The CDR3 region is CASSFYWMDRGLENEQFF. In DNA form, the CDR3 reads TGCGCCAGCAGCTTCTACTGGATGGACAGGGGTCTAGAAAATGAGCAGTTCTTC. Variable domain in full (rest from reference TRBV5-1 and TRBJ2-1): KAGVTQTPRYLIKTRGQQVTLSCSPISGHRSVSWYQQTPGQGLQFLFEYFSETQRNKGNFPGRFSGRQFSNSRSEMNVSTLELGDSALYLCASSFYWMDRGLENEQFFGPGTRLTVL.

This clonotype was detected only a few times. J is TRBJ2-7 and V is TRBV20-1; D remains unclear. The CDR3 has 13 amino acids. V gave up 5 bases and J gave up 2 bases, with 13 bases separating them. Germline V CDR1 and CDR2: DFQATT, SNEGSKA (reference sequence). The CDR3 DNA sequence: TGCAGTGCTCAGAACTTCAAGGCCTACGAGCAGTACTTC. It encodes CSAQNFKAYEQYF.

In this sample, this clonotype turned up a few times. The chain has TRBV12-3 or TRBV12-4 and TRBJ1-1; D not certain. CDR3 size: 11 residues. V lost 3 bases and J 7 bases, leaving 6 bases between the germline ends. CDR3 amino acids: CASSFYHEAFF. CDR3 DNA: TGTGCCAGCAGTTTTTATCATGAAGCTTTCTTT.

This clonotype was counted a single time. The chain links TRBV7-3 to TRBJ2-3, with 11 positions matching TRBD2. Trimming took 4 bases from V and 6 from J; bases not matched to a gene: 6. The V gene's germline CDR1 is SGHTA and CDR2 FQGTGA. CDR3 length: 15 residues. The CDR3 spells CASSSLAGGGDTQYF. CDR3 nucleotide sequence: TGTGCCAGCAGCTCTCTAGCGGGGGGAGGGGATACGCAGTATTTT.

CDR3: CASSQDPTYQGYGYTF. CDR3 DNA sequence: TGTGCCAGCAGCCAAGATCCAACATATCAGGGTTACGGCTACACCTTC. The gene calls are TRBV4-2 and TRBJ1-2, with a weak D call TRBD1 (5 bases). The CDR3 runs to 16 residues. CDR1 is LGHNA, CDR2 YNFKEQ, per germline. The V end was cut by 0 bases, the J end by 8 bases, with 19 bases between.

The V and J genes are TRBV7-2 and TRBJ2-5; TRBD1 matches 7 bases. The J call is in doubt because the DNA end fits TRBJ2-7 better. This CDR3 has 14 amino acids. Per germline, CDR1 SGHTA and CDR2 FQGNSA. CDR3 sequence reads: CASTSGQKLYEQYF. The DNA of the CDR3 is TGTGCCAGCACCTCGGGACAGAAATTATACGAGCAGTACTTC.

The gene calls are TRBV3-1 and TRBJ2-7; weak D call: TRBD1 (6 bases). CDR1 and CDR2 from the germline V gene are LGHDT and YNNKEL (reference sequence). The CDR3 covers 15 residues. The V and J ends lost 4 bases and 0 bases respectively, with 13 bases between them. CDR3 amino acids: CASSPRGDLSYEQYF. CDR3 coding DNA: TGTGCCAGCAGCCCCAGGGGCGATCTCTCCTACGAGCAGTACTTC.

This clonotype was recorded a few times. This chain joins TRBV4-1 and TRBJ1-5; possible D gene TRBD1, 6 bases. CDR3 length: 16 residues. The V and J ends lost 6 bases and 4 bases respectively, with 19 bases between them. CDR1 is MGHRA and CDR2 is YSYEKL in the germline V gene. As DNA, the CDR3 is TGCGCCAGCAGGGACTTCAAGGGGGAAGGTAATCAGCCCCAGCATTTT. Residues: CASRDFKGEGNQPQHF.

This clonotype was seen only a few times. The CDR3 DNA follows: TGCAGTGCTGCGGGAGTTACCCACTACGAGCAGTACTTC. Its translation: CSAAGVTHYEQYF. This chain links TRBV20-1 with TRBJ2-7, with 7 bases lining up with TRBD2. CDR1 DFQATT and CDR2 SNEGSKA come from the germline V gene (reference sequence). This CDR3 region has 13 residues. Trimming at V came to 5 bases and at J to 3 bases, leaving 7 bases not matched to a gene.

Comments on this clonotype: A much larger clone sits a single nucleotide away, making a read error possible. The chain links TRBV7-2 to TRBJ2-5, with D possibly matching TRBD1 (5 bases). Germline CDR1 is SGHTA and CDR2 is FQGNSA. The CDR3 loop spans 14 amino acids. Trimming cost V 0 bases and J 4 bases, with 9 bases left between them. DNA for the CDR3: TGTGCCAGCAGCTTAGCGCGTGGGGCAGAGACCCAGTACTTC. Its translation: CASSLARGAETQYF.

This chain links TRBV7-9 with TRBJ2-1, with TRBD2 identical over 9 bases. Trimming at V came to 4 bases and at J to 5 bases, leaving 15 bases not matched to a gene. Per germline, CDR1 SEHNR and CDR2 FQNEAQ (reference sequence). The CDR3 contains 18 residues. The CDR3 DNA reads as TGTGCCAGCAGCTCCCCGGGGGTAGCGGGGGCCGCAGACAATGAGCAGTTCTTC. It is translated as CASSSPGVAGAADNEQFF.

The chain has TRBV7-8 and TRBJ1-1; 9 nucleotides align to TRBD1. The CDR3 has 16 amino acids. Germline values: CDR1 SGHVS, CDR2 FQNEAQ. After removal of 4 bases from V and 0 bases from J, the junction contained 6 bases not matched to a gene. CDR3 residues: CASSSTGGSMNTEAFF. In nucleotides, the CDR3 is TGTGCCAGCAGCTCGACAGGGGGATCCATGAACACTGAAGCTTTCTTT.

This chain links TRBV18 with TRBJ2-6; D gene unclear. V lost 0 bases and J 0 bases, leaving 6 bases between the germline ends. The germline gives CDR1 KGHSH, CDR2 LQKENI. The CDR3 runs 16 residues. For the CDR3, the DNA is TGTGCCAGCTCACCACCGGGATTCTCTGGGGCCAACGTCCTGACTTTC. As protein: CASSPPGFSGANVLTF.